The 7 T cell receptor beta chains below come from one sample, sequenced in a study of T cell responses to AZD1222 COVID-19 vaccine (dated by TCRdb to about 2021). The sample's time point, from its label and the paper: about 28 days (+/-7) after the second vaccine dose. Library construction relied on the immunoSEQ multiplex PCR assay. This is the immuneACCESS table as TCRdb keeps it, with only in-frame sequences that have V and J called. A part of the clones is gone; compared with another copy, unresolved V genes explain less than half, and the rest is unexplained. Within this sample are some 15,000 clones, with 88% of them counted one time only. Of the sample, about 2.7% falls within the top ten clones. This specimen was peripheral blood, taken 28 days after the second AZD1222 dose. These receptors all come from an adult who received the AZD1222 COVID-19 vaccine.

V gene TRBV7-9 combines with J gene TRBJ2-1; 9 positions match TRBD2. Germline CDR1 is SEHNR and CDR2 is FQNEAQ (reference sequence). The CDR3 spans 15 residues. Trimming removed 3 bases from V and 7 bases from J; junction bases left unmatched: 7. The CDR3 DNA is TGTGCCAGCAGCTTTATAGCGGGGGTAGGTAATGAGCAGTTCTTC. Its translation: CASSFIAGVGNEQFF.

The chain couples TRBV28 to TRBJ1-2, with TRBD1 identical over 10 bases. The germline V gene has CDR1 MDHEN and CDR2 SYDVKM. The CDR3 extends over 11 amino acids. The junction had 5 bases not matched to a gene; V was cut back by 8 bases and J by 11 bases. CDR3 nucleotide sequence: TGTGCCAGCCGGGACAGGGGTGTTTACACCTTC. Its translation is CASRDRGVYTF.

In nucleotides, the CDR3 is TGTGCCAGCAGCAAAGTGGCGGCAGGGGGCAGCGGGGAGCTGTTTTTT. It translates to CASSKVAAGGSGELFF. V gene TRBV21-1 combines with J gene TRBJ2-2; the table calls TRBD1, which could not be checked here. TRBV21-1 is noted as a pseudogene. This CDR3 is 16 amino acids long.

The rearrangement links TRBV6-5 to TRBJ1-5; 7 nucleotides agree with TRBD1. The germline V gene encodes CDR1 MNHEY and CDR2 SVGAGI. V trimming: 5 bases; J trimming: 7 bases; junction bases outside the gene matches: 8. The CDR3 is made up of 14 amino acids. This CDR3 is CASSPRQGGQPQHF. The CDR3, as DNA: TGTGCCAGCAGTCCAAGACAGGGAGGGCAGCCCCAGCATTTT.

The chain recombines TRBV14 with TRBJ1-3; TRBD1 is a possible D gene (5 bases). The germline V gene encodes CDR1 SGHDN and CDR2 FVKESK. V lost 0 bases, J lost 1 base, and 13 bases lay in between. This CDR3 contains 17 residues. This chain's CDR3 is CASSQDWGRLSGNTIYF. Written as DNA, the CDR3 is TGTGCCAGCAGCCAAGACTGGGGGAGGTTATCTGGAAACACCATATATTTT.

The genes are TRBV7-3 and TRBJ1-1; D is unresolved. Trimming stripped 0 bases from V and 1 base from J, with 3 bases between. This CDR3 contains 13 residues. Germline V gives CDR1 SGHTA, CDR2 FQGTGA. The CDR3 protein is CASSLTRNTEAFF. The CDR3 DNA sequence: TGTGCCAGCAGCTTAACACGGAACACTGAAGCTTTCTTT.

This chain joins TRBV18 and TRBJ2-1; D is unclear. This CDR3 comprises 16 residues. Germline values: CDR1 KGHSH, CDR2 LQKENI. Trimming stripped 3 bases from V and 6 bases from J, with 18 bases between. CDR3 sequence (DNA): TGTGCCAGCTCACCCATGGGGATAATAGTGACCAATGAGCAGTTCTTC. This sequence encodes CASSPMGIIVTNEQFF. Drawing the rest from reference TRBV18 and TRBJ2-1, the complete variable domain is NAGVMQNPRHLVRRRGQEARLRCSPMKGHSHVYWYRQLPEEGLKFMVYLQKENIIDESGMPKERFSAEFPKEGPSILRIQQVVRGDSAAYFCASSPMGIIVTNEQFFGPGTRLTVL.